This TCR beta chain was sequenced during a study of control samples from healthy donors and cancer patients. Losses at the gene ends were 1 base for V and 4 bases for J; bases not matched to a gene: 2. The CDR3 spans 15 residues. CDR1 MGHRA and CDR2 YSYEKL come from the germline V gene. Profiled with immunoSEQ multiplex PCR; TCRdb holds only in-frame clones, not every one. The table lists 150,000 to 200,000 clones, around 94% of them singletons. Sample: PBMCs. This chain connects TRBV4-1 to TRBJ1-1; 11 bases align to TRBD1. This TCR came from a man aged 60-69 years with colorectal cancer. This CDR3 reads CASSQVGTGGTEAFF. Here the CDR3 DNA reads TGCGCCAGCAGCCAAGTTGGGACAGGGGGCACTGAAGCTTTCTTT.